The T cell receptor (beta chain) under discussion was sequenced for a study of Graves' ophthalmopathy and Graves' hyperthyroidism. The CDR3 has 11 residues. Trimming cost V 6 bases and J 7 bases, with 9 bases left between them. This clonotype occurred many times. RNA transcripts provided the template for amplifying TCR beta CDR3 regions. First-round RT-PCR with HTBI primers preceded a second-round multiplex PCR. TCRdb redid the calling of the multiplex PCR reads with MiXCR, one entry per CDR3 protein. This table holds about 370,000 distinct CDR3 sequences, around 18% found once. The receptor was derived from a woman aged 18-35 years with Graves' ophthalmopathy. Source material: peripheral blood. This chain connects TRBV12-3 or TRBV12-4 to TRBJ2-5; D is uncertain. The CDR3 here is CASSQSATQYF. CDR3 nucleotide sequence: TGTGCCAGCAGCCAAAGTGCGACCCAGTACTTC.